Described below is a single TCR beta chain sequence and its context. No antigen is known for it. Extraction of RNA preceded its reverse transcription into cDNA, which served as the sequencing template. This table comes from immunoSEQ multiplex PCR, and its TCRdb copy is limited to in-frame clones, with some not included. Of some 120,000 clones in the sample, around 45% were seen once. V gave up 6 bases and J gave up 3 bases, with 11 bases separating them. Germline V gives CDR1 SQVTM, CDR2 ANQGSEA. The CDR3 has 12 residues. The data were obtained in a study of CD8+ T cells in alopecia areata. Study findings and constraints: Clonality in lesional scalp, especially alopecia totalis/universalis, exceeded that of normal scalp.

The chain carries TRBV29-1 and TRBJ1-1, with D perhaps matching TRBD1 (6 bases). The sequenced sample consisted of NKG2D-low CD8+ T cells sorted from blood. This receptor was identified in a human donor with alopecia areata. The chain's CDR3 is CSVVGGYTEAFF. The CDR3 DNA follows: TGCAGCGTCGTAGGGGGTTACACTGAAGCTTTCTTT.